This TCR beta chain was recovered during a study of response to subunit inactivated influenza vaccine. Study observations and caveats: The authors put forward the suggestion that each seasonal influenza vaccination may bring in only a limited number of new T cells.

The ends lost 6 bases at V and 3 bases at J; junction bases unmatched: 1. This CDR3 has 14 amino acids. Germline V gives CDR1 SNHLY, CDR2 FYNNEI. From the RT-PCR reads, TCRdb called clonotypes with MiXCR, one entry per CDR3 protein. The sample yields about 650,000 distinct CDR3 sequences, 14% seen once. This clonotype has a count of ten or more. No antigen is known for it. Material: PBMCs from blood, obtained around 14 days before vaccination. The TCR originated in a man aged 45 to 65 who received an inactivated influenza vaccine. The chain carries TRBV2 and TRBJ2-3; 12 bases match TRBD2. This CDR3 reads CASRTSGGTDTQYF. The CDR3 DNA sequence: TGTGCCAGCAGGACTAGCGGGGGAACAGATACGCAGTATTTT.